The 21 T cell receptor beta chains given below trace back to one sample, sequenced in a study of blood T cell repertoires in COVID-19. Assay: immunoSEQ multiplex PCR; the TCRdb copy retains only in-frame clones and omits some. The sample has about 300,000 clones; about 90% are singletons. The sample comprised PBMCs or T cells enriched from blood (not recorded which). The receptors come from a woman in her forties or fifties who had been exposed to COVID-19.

V gene TRBV4-1 combines with J gene TRBJ2-1, with TRBD1 matching 7 bases. Germline V gives CDR1 MGHRA, CDR2 YSYEKL. Germline trimming cut 1 base from V and 2 bases from J; bases unmatched to any gene: 5. This CDR3 has 16 amino acids. The CDR3 nucleotides are TGCGCCAGCAGCCAAGGTGTGGGACAGACCTACAATGAGCAGTTCTTC. Translating gives CASSQGVGQTYNEQFF.

This sequence joins TRBV4-2 and TRBJ1-2; 10 bases line up with TRBD1. Per germline, CDR1 LGHNA and CDR2 YNFKEQ. The V gene end was trimmed by 1 base and the J gene end by 2 bases; junction bases not matched to a gene: 4. The CDR3 runs to 16 residues. The CDR3 nucleotides are TGTGCCAGCAGCCAAGGGGGGACAGGGGAAAACTATGGCTACACCTTC. Translating it yields CASSQGGTGENYGYTF.

This chain joins TRBV28 and TRBJ2-3; 8 positions agree with TRBD2. J lost 3 bases, V lost 3 bases, and 5 bases had no gene match. Germline V lookup: CDR1 MDHEN, CDR2 SYDVKM. The CDR3 has 15 residues. The CDR3 region is CASSFRGGRTDTQYF. The CDR3 DNA is TGTGCCAGCAGTTTCCGGGGGGGCCGGACAGATACGCAGTATTTT.

The genes are TRBV12-3 or TRBV12-4 and TRBJ2-1; TRBD2 might be the D (6 bases). The CDR3 covers 11 residues. Between the trimmed V and J ends, which lost 11 bases and 6 bases, there was a span of 11 bases. The CDR3 here is CAAGGANEQFF. The CDR3 DNA is TGTGCCGCCGGAGGGGCCAATGAGCAGTTCTTC.

The chain has TRBV5-6 and TRBJ2-5, with no clear D. The CDR3 consists of 15 residues. From germline, CDR1 is SGHDT and CDR2 YYEEEE. Trimming took 0 bases from V and 6 from J, leaving 15 bases between them. For the CDR3, the DNA is TGTGCCAGCAGCTTGGGGTCAGGTGCCCTGCAGACCCAGTACTTC. Translating gives CASSLGSGALQTQYF.

The chain has TRBV5-1 and TRBJ1-3; 9 bases map to TRBD1. The CDR3 totals 16 residues. The germline gives CDR1 SGHRS, CDR2 YFSETQ. The junction had 6 bases not matched to a gene; V was cut back by 3 bases and J by 2 bases. Here the CDR3 DNA reads TGCGCCAGCAGCTGGGGGGGACAGGGAACTGGAAACACCATATATTTT. Protein product: CASSWGGQGTGNTIYF.

The chain links TRBV4-1 to TRBJ2-1; D gene unclear. The germline V and J ends were trimmed by 3 bases and 5 bases, with 11 bases remaining between them. The CDR3 is 14 residues long. Germline CDR1 is MGHRA and CDR2 is YSYEKL. The CDR3: CASSQRGFDNEQFF. The CDR3 DNA sequence: TGCGCCAGCAGCCAGCGAGGTTTCGACAATGAGCAGTTCTTC.

V gene TRBV19 combines with J gene TRBJ2-2; TRBD2 matches 14 bases. The germline V gene encodes CDR1 LNHDA and CDR2 SQIVND (reference sequence). J gave up 7 bases and V 5 bases, and 9 bases lay outside the gene matches. The length of the CDR3 is 17 residues. CDR3 bases: TGTGCCAGTAGTCTCAGACTAGCGGGGGGGCATTTCGGGGAGCTGTTTTTT. Translating it yields CASSLRLAGGHFGELFF.

V gene TRBV5-6 combines with J gene TRBJ1-1; D unclear. The CDR3 spans 11 residues. V was clipped by 6 bases and J by 11 bases, with 14 bases between them. CDR1 and CDR2 from the germline V gene are SGHDT and YYEEEE. The CDR3 DNA is TGTGCCAGCACCCGGGAGAGGGAGGCTTTCTTT. It is translated as CASTREREAFF.

The V gene is TRBV3-1 (or the pseudogene TRBV3-2), the J gene TRBJ1-6, with unresolved D. The CDR3 has 12 residues. Germline values: CDR1 LGHDT, CDR2 YNNKEL (reference sequence). V dropped 0 bases and J dropped 8 bases, with 2 bases sitting between them. Written as DNA, the CDR3 is TGTGCCAGCAGCCAAGACTATTCACCCCTCCACTTT. Protein sequence: CASSQDYSPLHF.

In its sample, this clone was seen once. The rearrangement uses TRBV13 and TRBJ1-4; 10 bases agree with TRBD1. This CDR3 region has 15 residues. V was clipped by 4 bases and J by 7 bases; unmatched bases: 6. Germline V gene lookup returns CDR1 PRHDT and CDR2 FYEKMQ (reference sequence). DNA for the CDR3: TGTGCCAGCAGCTCCATGGGACAGGGGACTGAAAAACTGTTTTTT. This translates into CASSSMGQGTEKLFF.

Concerning this clone: The germline gene is not matched at one end of the junction; a read error may be the cause. The rearrangement links TRBV15 to TRBJ2-2, with TRBD2 as a possible D gene (5 bases). CDR3 length: 14 amino acids. Germline CDR1 LNHNV, CDR2 YYDKDF (reference sequence). CDR3 bases: TGTGCCACCAGCAGAGATCTAACACCGGGGATGAGACTTTTT. It translates to CATSRDLTPGMRLF.

The V gene is TRBV2, the J gene TRBJ1-2, with 7 bases that match TRBD1. CDR1 and CDR2 (germline): SNHLY, FYNNEI. CDR3 length: 12 residues. J lost 8 bases, V lost 8 bases, and 8 bases had no gene match. CDR3 DNA: TGTGCCAGCGGGACAGTTCGAATGGGCTACACCTTC. This encodes CASGTVRMGYTF.

This chain joins TRBV5-4 and TRBJ2-2; D gene ambiguous. The V and J ends lost 4 bases and 4 bases respectively, with 8 bases between them. The CDR3 runs 13 residues. CDR1 and CDR2 (germline): SGHNT, YYREEE (reference sequence). The CDR3 region has the DNA TGTGCCAGCAGCACCCGGAGCACCGGGGAGCTGTTTTTT. Translated, it gives CASSTRSTGELFF.

V and J are TRBV28 and TRBJ1-2; D might be TRBD1 (6 bases). CDR1 is MDHEN, CDR2 SYDVKM, per germline. V gave up 8 bases and J gave up 4 bases, with 14 bases separating them. The length of the CDR3 is 13 residues. The CDR3 nucleotides are TGTGCCAGCTGGGGAGGGGGACTCTATGGCTACACCTTC. This translates into CASWGGGLYGYTF.

This sequence joins TRBV5-4 and TRBJ1-2, with TRBD1 matching 8 bases. J gave up 6 bases and V 4 bases, and 8 bases lay outside the gene matches. This CDR3 is 14 amino acids long. Germline CDR1 SGHNT, CDR2 YYREEE (reference sequence). Here the CDR3 reads CASSPPTGEHGYTF. The CDR3 coding sequence is TGTGCCAGCAGCCCACCGACAGGGGAGCATGGCTACACCTTC.

This clone was picked up one time. CDR3 nucleotide sequence: TGTGCCAGCAGTTTAGTTGGGGGCGCGGGTCAGCCCCAGCATTTT. Its translation is CASSLVGGAGQPQHF. The V call is TRBV28, the J call TRBJ1-5, with D perhaps matching TRBD1 (6 bases). Germline CDR1 reads MDHEN; CDR2 reads SYDVKM. V was cut by 2 bases and J by 6 bases, with 14 bases left in between. The CDR3 is made up of 15 amino acids.

This chain links TRBV10-3 with TRBJ2-1; TRBD2 aligns across 7 bases. The CDR3 is 15 residues long. Germline V lookup: CDR1 ENHRY, CDR2 SYGVKD. With 6 bases clipped from V and 3 bases from J, the junction kept 8 bases outside the gene matches. This CDR3 reads CAIRNVGGVYNEQFF. The CDR3 DNA sequence: TGTGCCATCAGAAATGTGGGGGGGGTCTACAATGAGCAGTTCTTC.

The rearrangement links TRBV9 to TRBJ1-5; D perhaps matches TRBD1 (5 bases). The germline V and J ends were trimmed by 1 base and 15 bases, with 11 bases remaining between them. This CDR3 spans 11 amino acids. Germline CDR1 SGDLS, CDR2 YYNGEE. The CDR3 region is CASSVLTDSHF. CDR3 DNA sequence: TGTGCCAGCAGCGTACTGACAGACTCGCATTTT.

The V and J genes are TRBV5-1 and TRBJ2-3; D remains unclear. This CDR3 spans 13 amino acids. V lost 4 bases to trimming and J lost 7 bases, with 13 bases between them. Germline values: CDR1 SGHRS, CDR2 YFSETQ. The CDR3 region has the DNA TGCGCCAGCAGCCGCGAGGCATCGAATACGCAGTATTTT. Amino acids: CASSREASNTQYF.

V usage is TRBV9 and J usage is TRBJ2-3, with 10 bases lining up with TRBD1. CDR3 length: 15 amino acids. Germline V gene sequence: CDR1 SGDLS, CDR2 YYNGEE. The V and J ends lost 5 bases and 4 bases, in that order; junction bases with no gene match: 7. This CDR3 reads CASSAGTGASDTQYF. In DNA form, the CDR3 reads TGTGCCAGCAGTGCCGGGACAGGGGCTTCAGATACGCAGTATTTT.